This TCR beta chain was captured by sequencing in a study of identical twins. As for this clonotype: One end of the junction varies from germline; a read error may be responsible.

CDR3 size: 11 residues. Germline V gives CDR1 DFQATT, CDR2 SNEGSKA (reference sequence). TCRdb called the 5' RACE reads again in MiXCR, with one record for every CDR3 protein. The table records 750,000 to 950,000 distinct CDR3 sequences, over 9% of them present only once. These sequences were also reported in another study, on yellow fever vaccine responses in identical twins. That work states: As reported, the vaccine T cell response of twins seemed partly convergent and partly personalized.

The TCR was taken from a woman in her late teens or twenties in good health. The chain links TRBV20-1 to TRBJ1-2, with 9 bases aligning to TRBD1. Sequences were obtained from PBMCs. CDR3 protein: CSARGGQGPSW. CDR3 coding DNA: TGCAGTGCTAGAGGGGGACAGGGCCCCTCGTGG.